Below, 25 T cell receptor beta chains from the same sample are listed, as sequenced in a study of blood T cell repertoires in COVID-19. The method was immunoSEQ multiplex PCR; TCRdb's version includes in-frame clones alone and lacks a portion of them. The sample lists hundreds of thousands of clones, roughly 86% occurring once. Specimen: peripheral blood. The source is a woman aged 25 to 39 with COVID-19, enrolled during active disease.

CDR3 DNA: TGTGCCAGCTCACCCCGGGACAGGGGGCCCGTACACACTGAAGCTTTCTTT. Translating it yields CASSPRDRGPVHTEAFF. This sequence joins TRBV18 and TRBJ1-1; the match to TRBD1 covers 12 bases. The CDR3 spans 17 residues. CDR1 and CDR2 (germline): KGHSH, LQKENI. Germline trimming cut 3 bases from V and 3 bases from J; bases unmatched to any gene: 8.

The rearrangement links TRBV24-1 to TRBJ1-5; unclear D gene. Germline CDR1 reads KGHDR; CDR2 reads SFDVKD. Trimming shortened V by 10 bases and J by 8 bases, and 11 bases separated the two germline ends. The CDR3 extends over 11 amino acids. Here the CDR3 DNA reads TGTGCCACACCACATGCGGAGCCCCAGCATTTT. Translated, it gives CATPHAEPQHF.

The chain recombines TRBV12-3 or TRBV12-4 with TRBJ2-7, with 8 bases that match TRBD1. CDR3 length: 13 amino acids. J lost 2 bases, V lost 7 bases, and 4 bases had no gene match. DNA for the CDR3: TGTGCCAGCACCGGACAGGGACCCTACGAGCAGTACTTC. Protein sequence: CASTGQGPYEQYF.

This sequence joins TRBV10-1 and TRBJ1-1; D gene unclear. CDR1 is WNHNN and CDR2 is SYGVQD in the germline V gene (reference sequence). CDR3 length equals 12 residues. Trimming shortened V by 3 bases and J by 7 bases, and 9 bases separated the two germline ends. DNA for the CDR3: TGCGCCAGCAGTGACGGGGAAAATGAAGCTTTCTTT. Its protein product is CASSDGENEAFF.

This clone was counted only a few times. V gene TRBV7-9 combines with J gene TRBJ1-2, with D maybe TRBD1 (6 bases). The CDR3 consists of 15 residues. V gave up 5 bases and J gave up 4 bases, with 17 bases separating them. The germline gives CDR1 SEHNR, CDR2 FQNEAQ (reference sequence). The chain's CDR3 is CASSLQGQLVYGYTF. For the CDR3, the DNA is TGTGCCAGCAGCCTACAGGGTCAGTTGGTCTATGGCTACACCTTC.

The chain carries TRBV7-9 and TRBJ1-1; no clear D. The CDR3 runs 13 residues. Germline CDR1 reads SEHNR; CDR2 reads FQNEAQ (reference sequence). The ends were cut back, 4 bases at V and 11 bases at J, with 17 bases in the middle. CDR3 region: CASSWRRSGEAFF. CDR3 nucleotide sequence: TGTGCCAGCAGCTGGCGCAGGAGTGGGGAGGCTTTCTTT.

The V call is TRBV5-4, the J call TRBJ2-2; D possibly corresponds to TRBD1 (7 bases). The CDR3 totals 14 residues. V was cut by 2 bases and J by 6 bases, with 11 bases left in between. Germline CDR1 and CDR2: SGHNT and YYREEE (reference sequence). The CDR3 loop is CASSFQGGAGELFF. DNA for the CDR3: TGTGCCAGCAGCTTTCAGGGGGGTGCCGGGGAGCTGTTTTTT.

This clone occurred a few times. J is TRBJ2-7 and V is TRBV10-1; D remains ambiguous. The CDR3 has 15 residues. Germline V lookup: CDR1 WNHNN, CDR2 SYGVQD (reference sequence). V was trimmed by 6 bases and J by 0 bases, leaving 15 bases between them. CDR3 residues: CASSDGSIASYEQYF. Written as DNA, the CDR3 is TGCGCCAGCAGCGATGGCAGCATAGCCTCCTACGAGCAGTACTTC.

This chain joins TRBV9 and TRBJ1-2; the match to TRBD1 covers 7 bases. Germline V CDR1 and CDR2: SGDLS, YYNGEE. The ends lost 4 bases at V and 6 bases at J; junction bases unmatched: 15. The CDR3 consists of 16 residues. The CDR3 DNA reads TGTGCCAGCAGCATCGACAGGGTGGTCGGTGGCGATGGCTACACCTTC. Residues: CASSIDRVVGGDGYTF.

V usage is TRBV12-5 and J usage is TRBJ2-5, with 11 positions matching TRBD1. The CDR3 consists of 18 residues. Trimming took 2 bases from V and 5 from J; bases not matched to a gene: 13. CDR1 is LGHNT and CDR2 is FRNRAP in the germline V gene. The CDR3: CASGLWDRGIMNRETQYF. CDR3 nucleotide sequence: TGTGCTAGTGGTTTGTGGGACAGGGGGATTATGAACCGGGAGACCCAGTACTTC. The entire variable domain, with the rest obtained from reference TRBV12-5 and TRBJ2-5, is as follows: DARVTQTPRHKVTEMGQEVTMRCQPILGHNTVFWYRQTMMQGLELLAYFRNRAPLDDSGMPKDRFSAEMPDATLATLKIQPSEPRDSAVYFCASGLWDRGIMNRETQYFGPGTRLLVL.

The chain employs TRBV5-1 and TRBJ1-2, with 8 nucleotides matching TRBD1. J was trimmed by 0 bases and V by 3 bases; bases with no gene match: 4. Germline loops: CDR1 SGHRS, CDR2 YFSETQ. CDR3 length: 15 residues. The CDR3 nucleotides read TGCGCCAGCAGCTACGGACAGGGAGCTAACTATGGCTACACCTTC. Its translation: CASSYGQGANYGYTF.

This clone was seen once. J is TRBJ1-2 and V is TRBV4-1, with D unclear. CDR3 size: 11 residues. Looked up from germline, CDR1 is MGHRA and CDR2 is YSYEKL. The germline V and J ends were trimmed by 1 base and 9 bases, with 6 bases remaining between them. The CDR3: CASSQARSYTF. DNA of the CDR3: TGCGCCAGCAGCCAAGCGAGGAGCTACACCTTC.

The chain joins TRBV5-1 to TRBJ1-2, with a tentative D call TRBD1 (5 bases). Germline loops: CDR1 SGHRS, CDR2 YFSETQ. This CDR3 is built from 12 residues. V lost 4 bases, J lost 6 bases, and 10 bases lay in between. CDR3 residues: CASSPEGNGYTF. The CDR3, as DNA: TGCGCCAGCAGCCCGGAGGGGAATGGCTACACCTTC.

The gene calls are TRBV19 and TRBJ2-7; no definite D call. This CDR3 is built from 14 residues. V dropped 5 bases and J dropped 0 bases, with 11 bases sitting between them. The germline V gene has CDR1 LNHDA and CDR2 SQIVND (reference sequence). This CDR3 is CASSPTMSSYEQYF. CDR3 DNA sequence: TGTGCCAGTAGTCCGACAATGAGCTCCTACGAGCAGTACTTC.

V and J are TRBV19 and TRBJ2-7, with 9 bases aligning to TRBD2. Germline-derived CDR1 and CDR2 are LNHDA and SQIVND (reference sequence). J lost 3 bases, V lost 6 bases, and 6 bases had no gene match. CDR3 length: 14 amino acids. CDR3 sequence (DNA): TGTGCCAGTAGCGCCGGGACTAGCTTCTACGAGCAGTACTTC. The encoded protein is CASSAGTSFYEQYF. Combining the CDR3 with reference TRBV19 and TRBJ2-7 gives the whole variable domain DGGITQSPKYLFRKEGQNVTLSCEQNLNHDAMYWYRQDPGQGLRLIYYSQIVNDFQKGDIAEGYSVSREKKESFPLTVTSAQKNPTAFYLCASSAGTSFYEQYFGPGTRLTVT.

This clone was detected once. The rearrangement links TRBV13 to TRBJ2-3; weak D call: TRBD1 (6 bases). Germline V gene lookup returns CDR1 PRHDT and CDR2 FYEKMQ (reference sequence). The V and J ends lost 0 bases and 2 bases respectively, with 15 bases between them. The CDR3 is 17 residues long. CDR3 nucleotides: TGTGCCAGCAGCTTAGGGGTCAGGGGCTTATTCACAGATACGCAGTATTTT. Amino acids: CASSLGVRGLFTDTQYF.

This chain links TRBV10-1 with TRBJ2-3, with 8 bases fitting TRBD2. This CDR3 spans 13 amino acids. Per germline, CDR1 WNHNN and CDR2 SYGVQD (reference sequence). Trimming at V came to 8 bases and at J to 1 base, leaving 2 bases not matched to a gene. DNA for the CDR3: TGCGCCAGCCAAGCGGGGGGCACAGATACGCAGTATTTT. Protein product: CASQAGGTDTQYF.

This chain joins TRBV20-1 and TRBJ1-4; D is undetermined. Germline lookup yields CDR1 DFQATT and CDR2 SNEGSKA (reference sequence). V gave up 3 bases and J gave up 0 bases, with 5 bases separating them. The CDR3 is 13 amino acids. This CDR3 reads CSASTTTNEKLFF. CDR3 in DNA: TGCAGTGCTAGTACAACAACTAATGAAAAACTGTTTTTT.

This clone occurred a few times. Written as DNA, the CDR3 is TGTGCCAGCGGTTGGACGGGGGACCAGCCCCAGCATTTT. Translating gives CASGWTGDQPQHF. The chain has TRBV2 and TRBJ1-5; D possibly corresponds to TRBD1 (5 bases). The CDR3 runs 13 residues. Trimming stripped 8 bases from V and 7 bases from J, with 15 bases between. Germline CDR1 SNHLY, CDR2 FYNNEI.

V is TRBV6-5 and J is TRBJ1-5; perhaps TRBD1 as D (5 bases). V lost 8 bases and J lost 4, with 12 bases in between. This CDR3 spans 13 amino acids. Per the germline V gene, CDR1 is MNHEY and CDR2 is SVGAGI. The CDR3 sequence is CASCAGGNQPQHF. As DNA, the CDR3 is TGTGCCAGCTGCGCGGGGGGGAATCAGCCCCAGCATTTT.

The chain combines TRBV4-1 with TRBJ2-3; D may be TRBD1 (6 bases). Germline V gene sequence: CDR1 MGHRA, CDR2 YSYEKL. Trimming left V 3 bases short and J 0 bases short, with 13 bases between. The CDR3 has 16 residues. Here the CDR3 reads CASSHQGYDSTDTQYF. The CDR3 DNA follows: TGCGCCAGCAGCCACCAGGGGTACGATAGCACAGATACGCAGTATTTT.

The rearrangement uses TRBV27 and TRBJ1-5; 8 bases map to TRBD1. V lost 2 bases to trimming and J lost 3 bases; unmatched junction nucleotides: 6. This CDR3 contains 16 residues. The germline CDR1 and CDR2 sequences are MNHEY and SMNVEV (reference sequence). The CDR3: CASSLQGARPNQPQHF. The CDR3 nucleotides are TGTGCCAGCAGTTTACAGGGGGCCCGTCCCAATCAGCCCCAGCATTTT.

The genes are TRBV10-2 and TRBJ1-1; TRBD1 matches at 8 bases. J lost 5 bases, V lost 3 bases, and 8 bases had no gene match. The CDR3 is made up of 15 amino acids. Germline values: CDR1 WSHSY, CDR2 SAAADI. The CDR3 bases are TGCGCCAGCAGTGATTACGACAGGGGTGATACTGAAGCTTTCTTT. Its protein product is CASSDYDRGDTEAFF.

The rearrangement links TRBV19 to TRBJ2-7, with a tentative D call TRBD1 (6 bases). The CDR3 is made up of 14 amino acids. From germline, CDR1 is LNHDA and CDR2 SQIVND (reference sequence). Trimming left V 2 bases short and J 3 bases short, with 11 bases between. Written as DNA, the CDR3 is TGTGCCAGTAGTATAACGGGACATAACTACGAGCAGTACTTC. Protein sequence: CASSITGHNYEQYF.

CDR3 amino acids: CASQEKRSTGNEKLFF. In DNA form, the CDR3 reads TGTGCCAGTCAAGAAAAGCGTTCGACAGGGAATGAAAAACTGTTTTTT. The chain links TRBV13 to TRBJ1-4; 7 nucleotides line up with TRBD1. The J segment lost 5 bases and the V segment lost 9 bases, leaving 15 bases of the junction unmatched. The CDR3 has 16 residues. CDR1 and CDR2 from the germline V gene are PRHDT and FYEKMQ (reference sequence).